This passage covers 18 T cell receptor beta chains from one sample sequenced in a study of shared clonotypes between healthy human individuals. The repertoire was sequenced with immunoSEQ multiplex PCR; TCRdb's copy has only in-frame clones and lacks some. The table has around 2.3 million clones, around 95% seen once. Sequencing was done on a sample of naive CD4+ T cells sorted from blood. The subset here: CD45RA+ positively selected. All receptors derive from a young man in good health.

This clone has only a few counts. The chain's CDR3 is CATSPRITYEQYF. The CDR3 region has the DNA TGTGCCACCAGCCCAAGGATTACCTACGAGCAGTACTTC. V gene TRBV15 combines with J gene TRBJ2-7; no definite D call. The germline V and J ends were trimmed by 5 bases and 2 bases, with 10 bases remaining between them. The CDR3 covers 13 residues. Per germline, CDR1 LNHNV and CDR2 YYDKDF (reference sequence).

In this sample, this clone turned up once. Germline and junction disagree at one end, which may indicate a read error. This chain joins TRBV27 and TRBJ1-1; TRBD1 matches 7 bases. The germline V gene encodes CDR1 MNHEY and CDR2 SMNVEV (reference sequence). CDR3 size: 17 residues. DNA for the CDR3: TGTGCCAGCAGTTTATTAGTGAGGGGGCGAAGGGACACTGAAGCTTCCTTT. Translation: CASSLLVRGRRDTEASF.

The chain combines TRBV6-5 with TRBJ2-1; D call uncertain. The CDR3 has 16 residues. CDR1 MNHEY and CDR2 SVGAGI come from the germline V gene. The V and J ends lost 6 bases and 5 bases respectively, with 20 bases between them. As DNA, the CDR3 is TGTGCCAGCAGCTACCGACGCGGTTGGATTAACAATGAGCAGTTCTTC. Translating gives CASSYRRGWINNEQFF.

The genes are TRBV6-5 and TRBJ2-7; no definite D call. CDR1 and CDR2 from the germline V gene are MNHEY and SVGAGI. V was cut by 7 bases and J by 0 bases, with 7 bases left in between. This CDR3 spans 12 amino acids. DNA of the CDR3: TGTGCCAGCACCTCAGCCTCCTACGAGCAGTACTTC. It codes for CASTSASYEQYF.

The chain employs TRBV15 and TRBJ2-7; tentative D call: TRBD2 (7 bases). With 0 bases removed from V and 0 bases from J, the gap between germline ends came to 18 bases. This CDR3 is built from 18 residues. Germline V gene sequence: CDR1 LNHNV, CDR2 YYDKDF (reference sequence). CDR3 amino acids: CATSREGGERPSSYEQYF. CDR3 nucleotide sequence: TGTGCCACCAGCAGAGAAGGGGGGGAGCGCCCTTCCTCCTACGAGCAGTACTTC.

On this clone: The identical CDR3 is also encoded by other nucleotide sequences in the sample. CDR3 protein: CASSLGGATEAFF. The CDR3 region has the DNA TGCGCCAGCAGCTTGGGAGGGGCCACTGAAGCTTTCTTT. The rearrangement links TRBV5-1 to TRBJ1-1, with D possibly being TRBD1 (5 bases). This CDR3 has 13 amino acids. The V and J ends lost 0 bases and 4 bases respectively, with 7 bases between them. From germline, CDR1 is SGHRS and CDR2 YFSETQ. The whole variable domain, filled in from reference TRBV5-1 and TRBJ1-1, reads KAGVTQTPRYLIKTRGQQVTLSCSPISGHRSVSWYQQTPGQGLQFLFEYFSETQRNKGNFPGRFSGRQFSNSRSEMNVSTLELGDSALYLCASSLGGATEAFFGQGTRLTVV.

This clone has only one observation. The same CDR3 arises from other DNA sequences in this sample as well. V usage is TRBV6-5 and J usage is TRBJ1-2; 9 nucleotides agree with TRBD1. J gave up 4 bases and V 6 bases, and 3 bases lay outside the gene matches. The CDR3 totals 13 residues. CDR1 and CDR2 from the germline V gene are MNHEY and SVGAGI. CDR3 in amino acids: CASSRTGAYGYTF. The CDR3, as DNA: TGTGCCAGCAGCAGGACAGGGGCCTATGGCTACACCTTC.

This sequence joins TRBV7-9 and TRBJ2-2; the D gene is possibly TRBD1 (6 bases). V lost 1 base to trimming and J lost 6 bases, with 12 bases between them. In germline, CDR1 is SEHNR, CDR2 FQNEAQ (reference sequence). The length of the CDR3 is 15 residues. The chain's CDR3 is CASSLGRGEAGELFF. Here the CDR3 DNA reads TGTGCCAGCAGCTTAGGCAGGGGAGAGGCCGGGGAGCTGTTTTTT.

This chain connects TRBV2 to TRBJ1-2, with D hard to call. Germline V lookup: CDR1 SNHLY, CDR2 FYNNEI. With 6 bases removed from V and 4 bases from J, the gap between germline ends came to 15 bases. CDR3 length: 14 amino acids. CDR3 sequence (DNA): TGTGCCAGCAGCCAAACGGGCGTTGCCTATGGCTACACCTTC. Translated, it gives CASSQTGVAYGYTF. The variable domain in full, completed from reference TRBV2 and TRBJ1-2, reads EPEVTQTPSHQVTQMGQEVILRCVPISNHLYFYWYRQILGQKVEFLVSFYNNEISEKSEIFDDQFSVERPDGSNFTLKIRSTKLEDSAMYFCASSQTGVAYGYTFGSGTRLTVV.

This chain uses TRBV6-5 with TRBJ2-7, with 9 bases aligning to TRBD1. V lost 6 bases, J lost 2 bases, and 8 bases stayed unmatched. Germline loops: CDR1 MNHEY, CDR2 SVGAGI. CDR3 length: 15 amino acids. The CDR3: CASSGGQGITYEQYF. In nucleotides, the CDR3 is TGTGCCAGCAGCGGAGGACAGGGGATAACCTACGAGCAGTACTTC.

This chain links TRBV28 with TRBJ2-7; D is possibly TRBD1 or TRBD2 (5 bases each). CDR3 length: 15 amino acids. Germline lookup yields CDR1 MDHEN and CDR2 SYDVKM. V lost 2 bases to trimming and J lost 7 bases, with 18 bases between them. Here the CDR3 DNA reads TGTGCCAGCAGTTTAACGACAGCCTCCAGAGGGGAGCAGTACTTC. This translates into CASSLTTASRGEQYF.

As DNA, the CDR3 is TGTGCCAGTAACCGTAACCCCCGCGGCGCTGGAAGTACAAACATTCAGTACTTC. This translates into CASNRNPRGAGSTNIQYF. The J gene is TRBJ2-4, the V gene TRBV19; D gene ambiguous. Trimming shortened V by 7 bases and J by 6 bases, and 28 bases separated the two germline ends. Germline lookup yields CDR1 LNHDA and CDR2 SQIVND (reference sequence). The CDR3 length is 18 residues.

The chain joins TRBV5-4 to TRBJ2-3, with TRBD2 matching 12 bases. The CDR3 has 16 amino acids. In germline, CDR1 is SGHNT, CDR2 YYREEE (reference sequence). Trimming removed 4 bases from V and 4 bases from J; junction bases left unmatched: 7. The CDR3 is CASSPGLAGSSDTQYF. CDR3 DNA: TGTGCCAGCAGCCCTGGACTAGCGGGAAGTTCAGATACGCAGTATTTT.

This chain links TRBV6-1 with TRBJ2-3; tentative D call: TRBD2 (6 bases). The CDR3 is made up of 15 amino acids. Germline CDR1 and CDR2: MNHNS and SASEGT. V was pared by 3 bases and J by 10 bases, with 20 bases between. In DNA, the CDR3 is TGTGCCAGCAGTGATTCCGGGACTGTTACGTTACCGCAGTATTTT. As protein: CASSDSGTVTLPQYF.

This chain links TRBV6-5 with TRBJ2-3; 13 nucleotides line up with TRBD2. CDR1 is MNHEY, CDR2 SVGAGI, per germline. Trimming at V came to 5 bases and at J to 4 bases, leaving 3 bases not matched to a gene. CDR3 length: 15 amino acids. The CDR3 here is CASSIGLAGADTQYF. DNA of the CDR3: TGTGCCAGCAGTATCGGACTAGCGGGAGCAGATACGCAGTATTTT.

The count of this clone is one. This chain uses TRBV4-2 with TRBJ2-3; D is perhaps TRBD2 (5 bases). The CDR3 runs 15 residues. V was cut by 1 base and J by 2 bases, with 10 bases left in between. CDR1 LGHNA and CDR2 YNFKEQ come from the germline V gene. CDR3 DNA sequence: TGTGCCAGCAGCCAAGGGGGAGAACTCACAGATACGCAGTATTTT. Translation: CASSQGGELTDTQYF.

This clone was found once. This chain links TRBV30 with TRBJ1-2; the match to TRBD1 covers 7 bases. The V segment lost 5 bases and the J segment 3 bases; nucleotides outside the gene matches: 9. From germline, CDR1 is GTSNPN and CDR2 SVGIG (reference sequence). The CDR3 spans 14 residues. The CDR3, as DNA: TGTGCCTGGTGGCGAAGGGGGCTCGACTATGGCTACACCTTC. Translated, it gives CAWWRRGLDYGYTF. The full variable domain, with the rest looked up from reference TRBV30 and TRBJ1-2, is SQTIHQWPATLVQPVGSPLSLECTVEGTSNPNLYWYRQAAGRGLQLLFYSVGIGQISSEVPQNLSASRPQDRQFILSSKKLLLSDSGFYLCAWWRRGLDYGYTFGSGTRLTVV.

This chain joins TRBV5-1 and TRBJ2-5, with D unresolved. Trimming removed 4 bases at V and 4 bases at J, with 17 bases between. Germline CDR1 is SGHRS and CDR2 is YFSETQ. CDR3 length: 15 amino acids. CDR3 loop: CASSLPQAGAETQYF. CDR3 in DNA: TGCGCCAGCAGCCTCCCCCAGGCCGGAGCAGAGACCCAGTACTTC.